This T cell receptor (beta chain) came from a study of blood T cells in healthy people across ages. In this sample, this clonotype turned up a few times. The V gene lost 7 bases and the J gene lost 1 base, with 16 bases spanning the gap. The germline V gene encodes CDR1 SGHRS and CDR2 YFSETQ. The CDR3 extends over 15 amino acids. Then a second PCR, running roughly 7 to 11 cycles, was carried out with a sample-barcoded 5' primer and a J-beta primer mix. Individual samples furnished no less than 3 million CDR3-containing paired-end reads apiece. TCRdb called the 5' RACE reads again in MiXCR, with one record for every CDR3 protein. The sample holds fewer than 1,000,000 distinct CDR3 sequences, around 50% seen once. The donors, all healthy, were Caucasians living in Russia, aged about 6 to 90.

The chain couples TRBV5-1 to TRBJ2-3; D is perhaps TRBD2 (6 bases). Sequencing input: blood. The sequence was collected from a man older than 75 in good health. CDR3: CASGTGSGRTDTQYF. In DNA, the CDR3 is TGCGCCAGCGGGACTGGTAGCGGACGCACAGATACGCAGTATTTT.